These 6 T cell receptor beta chains came from one sample sequenced in a study of shared clonotypes between healthy human individuals. CD8 cells classed as naive were CD45RO-negative and positively selected for CCR7, excluding terminally differentiated effector memory CD45RA+ cells. Data came from immunoSEQ multiplex PCR; TCRdb stores just in-frame clones and leaves some out. The sample includes nearly 2 million clones, about 95% seen only once; the top ten take 1% to 1.5%. Material: naive CD8+ T cells sorted from blood. Source of these receptors: a man in his late teens or twenties in good health.

The V and J genes are TRBV29-1 and TRBJ2-7, with TRBD1 matching 10 bases. The V gene end was trimmed by 7 bases and the J gene end by 3 bases; junction bases not matched to a gene: 6. CDR3 size: 13 residues. Germline loops: CDR1 SQVTM, CDR2 ANQGSEA. The CDR3 DNA reads TGCAGCGCCCGGGACAGGGGCTTCTACGAGCAGTACTTC. This codes for CSARDRGFYEQYF.

This chain uses TRBV29-1 with TRBJ2-1, with a possible D match to TRBD1 (6 bases). Trimming took off 6 bases at V and 9 bases at J, with 15 bases between the two ends. Germline V gene sequence: CDR1 SQVTM, CDR2 ANQGSEA. The CDR3 extends over 12 amino acids. The CDR3 DNA follows: TGCAGCGTCCATGCAGGGGTCAGTGAGCAGTTCTTC. It is translated as CSVHAGVSEQFF.

On this clone: Additional DNA sequences in this sample encode the identical CDR3. The chain carries TRBV29-1 and TRBJ1-2; D not resolved. V shed 1 base and J shed 3 bases, with 6 bases lying between them. The CDR3 is 12 residues long. Looked up from germline, CDR1 is SQVTM and CDR2 is ANQGSEA. The CDR3 DNA reads as TGCAGCGTTGAAGGGGAGGACTATGGCTACACCTTC. Its protein is CSVEGEDYGYTF.

The chain links TRBV30 to TRBJ2-2; TRBD1 is a possible D gene (5 bases). The CDR3 spans 17 residues. The germline V gene encodes CDR1 GTSNPN and CDR2 SVGIG (reference sequence). Deletions cut 0 bases from V and 0 bases from J, with 14 bases between. CDR3 sequence (DNA): TGTGCCTGGAGTGTAGATCTGTTCAGGGCGAACACCGGGGAGCTGTTTTTT. Amino acid sequence: CAWSVDLFRANTGELFF. The whole variable domain, filled in from reference TRBV30 and TRBJ2-2, reads SQTIHQWPATLVQPVGSPLSLECTVEGTSNPNLYWYRQAAGRGLQLLFYSVGIGQISSEVPQNLSASRPQDRQFILSSKKLLLSDSGFYLCAWSVDLFRANTGELFFGEGSRLTVL.

This clone was seen a single time. The V gene is TRBV6-5, the J gene TRBJ2-3, with a weak D call TRBD2 (6 bases). The V gene's germline CDR1 is MNHEY and CDR2 SVGAGI. The CDR3 consists of 14 residues. V was trimmed by 0 bases and J by 4 bases, leaving 8 bases between them. CDR3 residues: CASSYSWEADTQYF. In DNA, the CDR3 is TGTGCCAGCAGTTACTCGTGGGAGGCAGATACGCAGTATTTT.

The CDR3 nucleotides are TGTGCCAGCAGTGAGTTTCTGGGGATGAACACTGAAGCTTTCTTT. The encoded protein is CASSEFLGMNTEAFF. The chain carries TRBV25-1 and TRBJ1-1; no reliable D call. From germline, CDR1 is MGHDK and CDR2 SYGVNS. CDR3 length: 15 residues. V was shortened by 3 bases and J by 0 bases, with 11 bases between the two germline ends. The entire variable domain, with the rest obtained from reference TRBV25-1 and TRBJ1-1, is as follows: EADIYQTPRYLVIGTGKKITLECSQTMGHDKMYWYQQDPGMELHLIHYSYGVNSTEKGDLSSESTVSRIRTEHFPLTLESARPSHTSQYLCASSEFLGMNTEAFFGQGTRLTVV.